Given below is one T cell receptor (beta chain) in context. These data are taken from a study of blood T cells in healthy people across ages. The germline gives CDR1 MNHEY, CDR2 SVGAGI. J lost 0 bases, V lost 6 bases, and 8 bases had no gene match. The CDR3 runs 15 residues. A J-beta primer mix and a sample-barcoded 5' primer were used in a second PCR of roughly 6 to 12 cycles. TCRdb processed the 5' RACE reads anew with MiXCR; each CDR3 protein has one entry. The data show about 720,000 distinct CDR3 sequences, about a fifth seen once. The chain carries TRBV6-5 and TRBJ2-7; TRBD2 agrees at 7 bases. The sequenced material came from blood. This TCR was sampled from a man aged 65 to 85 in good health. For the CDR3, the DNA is TGTGCCAGCAGACCCGGTCCTAGCGGCTCCTACGAGCAGTACGTC. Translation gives CASRPGPSGSYEQYV.